One T cell receptor beta chain is described in this entry. Its antigen is currently unknown. The data were obtained in a study of CD8+ T cells in alopecia areata. Findings and caveats of the study: Sequencing of scalp samples also captures resident alphabeta T cells of normal skin. Lesional scalp displayed greater clonality than normal scalp, most notably in alopecia totalis/universalis.

Once RNA had been extracted, it was reverse transcribed into cDNA to act as the sequencing template. Libraries were prepared by immunoSEQ multiplex PCR; TCRdb keeps only in-frame clonotypes and omits some of them. The sample has 120,000 or so clones; about 51% are singletons. Germline V gene data show CDR1 as GTSNPN and CDR2 as SVGIG (reference sequence). The CDR3 has 10 residues. Trimming left V 5 bases short and J 6 bases short, with 5 bases between. The chain recombines TRBV30 with TRBJ2-1, with D unclear. This TCR was recovered from a human donor with alopecia areata. Sequencing was carried out using NKG2D-low CD8+ T cells sorted from blood. CDR3 DNA sequence: TGTGCCTGGGGGCCCAATGAGCAGTTCTTC. It codes for CAWGPNEQFF.